These T cell receptor beta chains were read from a single sample in a study of cytomegalovirus exposure and HLA in healthy donors. Here immunoSEQ multiplex PCR was the method, and the copy in TCRdb shows in-frame clones only, minus some. The data contain 100,000 to 120,000 clones, roughly three quarters of them seen just once; the ten biggest clones take up about 5.8%. Sequencing used PBMCs. The receptors were sampled from a male donor in good health and CMV-seronegative. Each CDR3 is given with its conserved first and last residue. The D gene is left open where the match is weak. Size values are once, few and many counts, or a class for expanded clones, and some rows have none.

TRBJ2-3 TRBD2 TRBV7-3 - TGTGCCAGCAGCTTAAGAGGACTAGCGAGACCTAGCACAGATACGCAGTATTTT CASSLRGLARPSTDTQYF
TRBJ1-5 - TRBV27 - TGTGCCAGCAGTCCATTATGGTCCGGCGAGGGGGGGAATCAGCCCCAGCATTTT CASSPLWSGEGGNQPQHF
TRBJ2-1 TRBD2 TRBV11-2 - TGTGCCAGCACCTGGGGAAGCGGGGAGGGCTTCAATGAGCAGTTCTTC CASTWGSGEGFNEQFF
TRBJ1-1 - TRBV30 - TGTGCCTGGACCCTACAGCCGAACACTGAAGCTTTCTTT CAWTLQPNTEAFF
TRBJ2-5 - TRBV7-3 - TGTGCCAGCAGCTTAAGCGGAGGGGTCCAAGAGACCCAGTACTTC CASSLSGGVQETQYF
TRBJ2-7 TRBD1 TRBV7-9 - TGTGCCAGCAGCTTAGGGGACAGGGACACAACTATAAACTACGAGCAGTACTTC CASSLGDRDTTINYEQYF
TRBJ1-1 - TRBV9 - TGTGCCAGCAGCGACGCAGGGGATACTGAAGCTTTCTTT CASSDAGDTEAFF
TRBJ2-1 - TRBV5-1 few TGCGCCAGCAGCTCAACTGGGGGGTACAATGAGCAGTTCTTC CASSSTGGYNEQFF
TRBJ1-1 - TRBV19 - TGTGCCAGTAACAGGTTGGGGAACACTGAAGCTTTCTTT CASNRLGNTEAFF
TRBJ1-3 TRBD1 TRBV28 - TGTGCCAGCAGTTCCGGGACAGGGGGATTCTTCTCTGGAAACACCATATATTTT CASSSGTGGFFSGNTIYF
TRBJ2-2 TRBD2 TRBV10-2 few TGCGCCAGCAGTGCGGGACTAGCCTACACCGGGGAGCTGTTTTTT CASSAGLAYTGELFF
TRBJ1-2 - TRBV6-6 - TGTGCCAGCAGCCTGGACAGCAACTATGGCTACACCTTC CASSLDSNYGYTF
TRBJ1-5 - TRBV5-5 - TGTGCCAGCAGCTACGGTCTTCAGGCCAGGGGTTATCAGCCCCAGCATTTT CASSYGLQARGYQPQHF
TRBJ2-3 - TRBV9 - TGTGCCAGCAGCGTAGGGGTCAGTTCGGGAGATACGCAGTATTTT CASSVGVSSGDTQYF
TRBJ2-1 - TRBV7-2 - TGTGCCAGCAGCTCTAGTCCCAGCGGGTTGCCCACCGCCTACAATGAGCAGTTCTTC CASSSSPSGLPTAYNEQFF
TRBJ2-3 - TRBV4-3 once TGCGCCAGCAGCCAAGGAGTAGCGTCAGATACGCAGTATTTT CASSQGVASDTQYF
TRBJ1-5 - TRBV19 - TGTGCCAGTAGTATCCAGGATCAGCCCCAGCATTTT CASSIQDQPQHF
TRBJ2-5 - TRBV7-2 - TGTGCCAGCAGTTCGACCAGGGCGGAGAGTCAAGAGACCCAGTACTTC CASSSTRAESQETQYF
TRBJ1-1 - TRBV5-1 - TGCGCCAGCAGCCCCATGGTCGGGTCGGCGAACACTGAAGCTTTCTTT CASSPMVGSANTEAFF
TRBJ2-3 TRBD2 TRBV19 - TGTGCCAGTAGTACTTTAGCGGGAGTAATAGATACGCAGTATTTT CASSTLAGVIDTQYF
TRBJ1-2 TRBD1 TRBV29-1 - TGCAGCGTTCCACAGGGGGCGAATGGCTACACCTTC CSVPQGANGYTF
TRBJ1-2 - TRBV5-1 few TGCGCCAGCAGCTTGGTGGGGGGGGAGGACTATGGCTACACCTTC CASSLVGGEDYGYTF
TRBJ2-7 - TRBV10-3 - TGTGCCACTGGGGAGGCCCCCTACGAGCAGTACTTC CATGEAPYEQYF
TRBJ1-1 - TRBV7-9 - TGTGCCAGCAGCTTAGACAGGGTCACTGAAGCTTTCTTT CASSLDRVTEAFF
TRBJ2-1 TRBD2 TRBV28 - TGTGCCAGCAGTTTATTTGGCGAGAAGAGGTCCGGGACTAGCGGGAGAAATGAGCAGTTCTTC CASSLFGEKRSGTSGRNEQFF
TRBJ2-1 TRBD2 TRBV25-1 - TGTGCCAGCAGTGAATTGGGTCAGGGAGGGATATACAATGAGCAGTTCTTC CASSELGQGGIYNEQFF
TRBJ2-7 TRBD2 TRBV5-1 - TGCGCCAGCAGCCCGATGGGACTAGCGGGGGGCTACGAGCAGTACTTC CASSPMGLAGGYEQYF
TRBJ2-2 - TRBV6-4 - TGTGCCAGCAGTGATGATGGTAGCGGCACCGGGGAGCTGTTTTTT CASSDDGSGTGELFF
TRBJ2-3 TRBD1 TRBV4-3 - TGCGCCAGCAGCCTCGACAGGGGCTTTAGCACAGATACGCAGTATTTT CASSLDRGFSTDTQYF
TRBJ2-2 - TRBV25-1 - TGTGCCAGCAGTGGTGGGGGGACAGCCACCACCGGGGAGCTGTTTTTT CASSGGGTATTGELFF
TRBJ2-2 TRBD1 TRBV4-1 - TGCGCCAGCAGCCAGCGGACAGGTCACACCGGGGAGCTGTTTTTT CASSQRTGHTGELFF
TRBJ1-1 - TRBV7-8 - TGTGCCAGCAGCTTAGCCCCCCGGGTAAACACTGAAGCTTTCTTT CASSLAPRVNTEAFF
TRBJ2-4 - TRBV16 - TGTGCCAGCAGCCAATCGAAAGCGGTGGGTGCCAAAAACATTCAGTACTTC CASSQSKAVGAKNIQYF
TRBJ2-2 - TRBV6-5 - TGTGCCAGCAGGGTTCTAGAGACCGGGGAGCTGTTTTTT CASRVLETGELFF
TRBJ2-7 TRBD1 TRBV28 - TGTGCCAGCAGTTTCCCCGGGACAGGGGGGGAGCAGTACTTC CASSFPGTGGEQYF
TRBJ2-1 TRBD2 TRBV7-7 - TGTGCCAGCAGCCCCCAATGGGGGGGTCGCAATGAGCAGTTCTTC CASSPQWGGRNEQFF
TRBJ1-5 - TRBV5-1 - TGCGCCAGCAGCTTGGATGGGGCGCGTGATCAGCCCCAGCATTTT CASSLDGARDQPQHF
TRBJ1-5 TRBD1 TRBV19 - TGTGCCAGTAGCGGACAGGGGGCGAGCAATCAGCCCCAGCATTTT CASSGQGASNQPQHF
TRBJ2-7 - TRBV11-3 - TGTGCCAGCAGCTTAAATGAGGAGGGCGAGCAGTACTTC CASSLNEEGEQYF
TRBJ2-7 - TRBV12-5 - TGTGCTAGTGGGGGAGGCGGGTCTTACTCCTACGAGCAGTACTTC CASGGGGSYSYEQYF
TRBJ2-1 TRBD2 TRBV4-2 - TGTGCCAGCAGCCAAGTGTCGAAGCGGGAGGGCCCTGAGCAGTTCTTC CASSQVSKREGPEQFF
TRBJ1-6 TRBD1 TRBV18 - TGTGCCAGCTCGCCAAACAGGGGGCGAAATTCACCCCTCCACTTT CASSPNRGRNSPLHF
TRBJ2-1 TRBD2 TRBV6-4 - TGTGCCAGCAGTGAGCTAGCGGGGCGGAATGAGCAGTTCTTC CASSELAGRNEQFF
TRBJ2-1 - TRBV27 - TGTGCCAGCAGTTTACGGGACAATGAGCAGTTCTTC CASSLRDNEQFF
TRBJ1-2 TRBD1 TRBV19 - TGTGCCAGTAGGGACGGACAGGGGGGCTATGGCTACACCTTC CASRDGQGGYGYTF
TRBJ2-5 - TRBV5-4 many TGTGCCAGCAGCTTGGGAGGGATCGGCGAGACCCAGTACTTC CASSLGGIGETQYF
TRBJ1-1 TRBD1 TRBV27 - TGTGCCAGCAGTTACAGGGGGCGAGGCGAAACTGAAGCTTTCTTT CASSYRGRGETEAFF
TRBJ2-1 - TRBV4-3 medium-sized TGCGCCAGCAGCCAAGGGGTAGCGGATTACAATGAGCAGTTCTTC CASSQGVADYNEQFF
TRBJ1-1 - TRBV15 - TGTGCCACCAGCAGAGAAGGAGGCGCGGGAGCTTTCTTT CATSREGGAGAFF
TRBJ2-1 TRBD2 TRBV6-5 - TGTGCCAGCAGTTTGGGGACTAGTGAGCAGTTCTTC CASSLGTSEQFF
TRBJ1-1 - TRBV9 few TGTGCCAGCAGCGTAGGAGGGTGGGACACTGAAGCTTTCTTT CASSVGGWDTEAFF
TRBJ1-5 TRBD1 TRBV30 - TGTGCCTGGGACGACGGACAGGGGGCTCGGCCCCAGCATTTT CAWDDGQGARPQHF
TRBJ1-1 - TRBV4-2 - TGTGCCAGCAGCCCGGAGATTCCGTGGAACACTGAAGCTTTCTTT CASSPEIPWNTEAFF
TRBJ1-2 - TRBV5-4 - TGTGCCAGCAGCTACCCTGGGGCGTATGGCTACACCTTC CASSYPGAYGYTF
TRBJ1-2 - TRBV2 - TGTGCCAGCAGTGAAGCAACAGGGCTAAACTATGGCTACACCTTC CASSEATGLNYGYTF
TRBJ2-1 - TRBV7-2 - TGTGCCAGCAGCGCCCCATCAGCAGCGAATGAGCAGTTCTTC CASSAPSAANEQFF
TRBJ1-1 - TRBV28 few TGTGCCAGCAACCTCCCTGGCGCCGGGGTAACTGAAGCTTTCTTT CASNLPGAGVTEAFF